Listed below are T cell receptor beta chains from one sample, sequenced in a study of blood T cell repertoires in COVID-19. Method: immunoSEQ multiplex PCR; TCRdb's copy keeps in-frame clones and lacks some. The repertoire consists of 390,000 or so clones, with about nine tenths occurring once and the leading ten covering almost 1.5%. The sequenced sample was peripheral blood. The source of these receptors is a woman between 25 and 40 years old with active or convalescent COVID-19. CDR3s include the opening cysteine and the closing phenylalanine or tryptophan. A D gene is named only where the DNA matches it firmly. Expanded clones are given a class, and other clones once, few, many or no size at all.

j_gene,d_gene,v_gene,abundance,CDR3nt,CDR3aa
TRBJ2-2,TRBD2,TRBV3-1/TRBV3-2,.,TGTGCCAGCAGCCAAGGGCTAGCGGGAGCCACCGGGGAGCTGTTTTTT,CASSQGLAGATGELFF
TRBJ2-5,.,TRBV15,.,TGTGCCACCAGCAGAGATACAGGAAGGCAAGAGACCCAGTACTTC,CATSRDTGRQETQYF
TRBJ2-3,TRBD1,TRBV5-1,.,TGCGCCAGCAGCTTGGACGGACAGGGTTCAGATACGCAGTATTTT,CASSLDGQGSDTQYF
TRBJ2-1,.,TRBV14,.,TGTGCCAGCAGCCAAGCCCCCCGTGAGCAGTTCTTC,CASSQAPREQFF
TRBJ2-1,TRBD2,TRBV7-2,.,TGTGCCAGTAAAAATCCCGGTAGCGGGAATGAGCAGTTCTTC,CASKNPGSGNEQFF
TRBJ1-2,.,TRBV2,few,TGTGCCAGCAGTGAATCTAGGAACGGCTATGGCTACACCTTC,CASSESRNGYGYTF
TRBJ1-2,.,TRBV20-1,few,TGCAGTGCTAGCGGGACTAATGGCTACACCTTC,CSASGTNGYTF
TRBJ1-1,TRBD1,TRBV5-5,.,TGTGCCAGCAGCTTCGGGACAGGGTATGCTGAAGCTTTCTTT,CASSFGTGYAEAFF
TRBJ2-1,.,TRBV1,.,TGCACCAGCAGCCACCAAGCGGCCAGCTCCTACAATGAGCAGTTCTTC,CTSSHQAASSYNEQFF
TRBJ2-7,.,TRBV19,.,TGTGCCAGTAGTATAGACCGGGAATACGAGCAGTACTTC,CASSIDREYEQYF
TRBJ2-3,.,TRBV4-1,.,TGCGCCAGCAGCCACCAGTCAGATACGCAGTATTTT,CASSHQSDTQYF
TRBJ1-2,.,TRBV6-5,.,TGTGCCAGCAGTTACCCAGCGGACAGATCTAACTATGGCTACACCTTC,CASSYPADRSNYGYTF
TRBJ2-2,TRBD1,TRBV27,.,TGTGCCAGCAGTTCGACAGGGGAGGTCGGGGAGCTGTTTTTT,CASSSTGEVGELFF
TRBJ2-3,.,TRBV12-3/TRBV12-4,.,TGTGCCAGCAGTTCGGGGGGCCCAGATACGCAGTATTTT,CASSSGGPDTQYF
TRBJ1-4,TRBD1,TRBV2,.,TGTGCCAGCAGTGAAGCCTTTGTTGGGGACAGGCTAACTAATGAAAAACTGTTTTTT,CASSEAFVGDRLTNEKLFF
TRBJ1-1,.,TRBV3-1/TRBV3-2,.,TGTGCCAGCAGCCAGGGGAGAACTGAAGCTTTCTTT,CASSQGRTEAFF
TRBJ1-1,.,TRBV5-6,.,TGTGCCAGCAGCCCCTGGACCGGGATCATGAACACTGAAGCTTTCTTT,CASSPWTGIMNTEAFF
TRBJ1-2,.,TRBV10-2,.,TGCGCCAGCAACTCGGCGGGGAAAGACTATGGCTACACCTTC,CASNSAGKDYGYTF
TRBJ1-5,TRBD1,TRBV2,.,TGTGCCAGCAGCAACAGGGGTGAGGGCAATCAGCCCCAGCATTTT,CASSNRGEGNQPQHF
TRBJ2-5,TRBD2,TRBV5-6,.,TGTGCCAGCAGCCTGGGGACTACCCAAGAGACCCAGTACTTC,CASSLGTTQETQYF
TRBJ1-2,.,TRBV5-4,once,TGTGCCAGCAGCGGGGGCGCTGACTATGGCTACACCTTC,CASSGGADYGYTF
TRBJ2-1,.,TRBV7-9,once,TGTGCCAGCAGCCCCGGAGGCGACAATGAGCAGTTCTTC,CASSPGGDNEQFF
TRBJ1-5,.,TRBV19,.,TGTGCCAGTAGTATATTCCGGAGCAATCAGCCCCAGCATTTT,CASSIFRSNQPQHF
TRBJ1-2,.,TRBV7-2,.,TGTGCCAGTACGGAGCTGGATGGCTACACCTTC,CASTELDGYTF
TRBJ1-5,.,TRBV2,.,TGTGCCAGCAGTGCAAACAGTAATAGCAATCAGCCCCAGCATTTT,CASSANSNSNQPQHF
TRBJ1-1,TRBD1,TRBV5-4,.,TGTGCCAGCAGCTCCACAGGGGCGGACACTGAAGCTTTCTTT,CASSSTGADTEAFF
TRBJ1-3,TRBD1,TRBV10-1,.,TGCGCCAGCAGGACAGGGGGAGTTGGAAACACCATATATTTT,CASRTGGVGNTIYF
TRBJ2-5,TRBD1,TRBV6-5,.,TGTGCCAGCAGTCCCCCCGGGACAGGACAAGAGACCCAGTACTTC,CASSPPGTGQETQYF
TRBJ2-5,.,TRBV11-2,many,TGTGCCAGCAGCTTAGAGAGGAGTGAGACCCAGTACTTC,CASSLERSETQYF
TRBJ2-5,TRBD2,TRBV3-1/TRBV3-2,.,TGTGCCAGCAGCCAAGGGCTAGCGGAAGAGCAAGAGACCCAGTACTTC,CASSQGLAEEQETQYF
TRBJ1-6,TRBD1,TRBV3-1/TRBV3-2,.,TGTGCCAGCAGCCGCCCGGGACAGGAAAATTCACCCCTCCACTTT,CASSRPGQENSPLHF
TRBJ1-5,TRBD1,TRBV27,few,TGTGCCAGCACGTCCCGGGCCAAATACGGACAGGGCGGCATTCATTCCAATCAGCCCCAGCATTTT,CASTSRAKYGQGGIHSNQPQHF
TRBJ1-5,TRBD1,TRBV6-5,.,TGTGCCAGCAGCCCACTGACAGGGCTGAATCAGCCCCAGCATTTT,CASSPLTGLNQPQHF
TRBJ2-5,.,TRBV5-1,.,TGCGCCAGCAGCTTGGGGCCGGGGTCAGAGACCCAGTACTTC,CASSLGPGSETQYF
TRBJ1-1,TRBD1,TRBV4-1,.,TGCGCCAGCAGCCAAAGGGACAGAGAGAACACTGAAGCTTTCTTT,CASSQRDRENTEAFF
TRBJ2-1,TRBD2,TRBV19,.,TGTGCCAGTAGTCCAAGCGGGGCGTACAATGAGCAGTTCTTC,CASSPSGAYNEQFF
TRBJ1-1,.,TRBV3-1/TRBV3-2,.,TGTGCCAGCAGCCGGGGGGTGGGTGAAGCTTTCTTT,CASSRGVGEAFF
TRBJ2-3,.,TRBV11-2,.,TGTGCCAGCAGCGTTGACAGGCGGGATACGCAGTATTTT,CASSVDRRDTQYF
TRBJ1-2,TRBD1,TRBV10-3,.,TGTGCCATCAGTGACATCAACTCGGGACAGCCTAATGGCTACACCTTC,CAISDINSGQPNGYTF
TRBJ1-2,TRBD1,TRBV18,.,TGTGCCAGCTCCCCACCGGGACAGAGCTATGGCTACACCTTC,CASSPPGQSYGYTF
TRBJ1-2,TRBD1,TRBV10-3,.,TGTGCCATCGGCGACAGGGGAGCTAACTATGGCTACACCTTC,CAIGDRGANYGYTF
TRBJ1-5,.,TRBV7-8,.,TGTGCCAGCAGCTTAGCAAGCAGGGGTAGCAATCAGCCCCAGCATTTT,CASSLASRGSNQPQHF